The TCR beta chain described here comes from a study of blood T cells in healthy people across ages. A second PCR, run for about 6 to 12 cycles, used a sample-barcoded 5' primer plus a J-beta primer mix. In TCRdb, the 5' RACE reads were re-called with MiXCR into one record per CDR3 protein. The data contain under 2 million distinct CDR3 sequences, 34% of them singletons. J gave up 1 base and V 5 bases, and 3 bases lay outside the gene matches. Per germline, CDR1 SGHDN and CDR2 FVKESK. This CDR3 has 14 residues. This clonotype was counted a few times. This TCR came from a woman in her twenties or thirties in good health. The chain couples TRBV14 to TRBJ2-3; TRBD2 matches at 7 bases. Input material: blood. The CDR3 sequence: CASSTRGGTDTQYF. The CDR3 DNA reads TGTGCCAGCAGCACCCGGGGGGGCACAGATACGCAGTATTTT.